The 10 T cell receptor beta chains given below trace back to one sample, sequenced in a study of cytomegalovirus exposure and HLA in healthy donors. This PCR relied on a set of 60 Vbeta primers and 13 Jbeta primers. Using immunoSEQ multiplex PCR, the repertoire was profiled, and TCRdb retains in-frame clones only, with some absent. Among more than 100,000 clones, about 80% were seen once, and the ten largest hold 1%. The sample was PBMCs. These receptors were obtained from a man in his forties in good health and CMV-seronegative.

J is TRBJ1-5 and V is TRBV27; 10 bases are shared with TRBD1. The CDR3 has 15 amino acids. With 3 bases clipped from V and 6 bases from J, the junction kept 5 bases outside the gene matches. Germline-derived CDR1 and CDR2 are MNHEY and SMNVEV (reference sequence). The CDR3: CASSFGTGDSQPQHF. DNA of the CDR3: TGTGCCAGCAGTTTCGGGACAGGGGATAGTCAGCCCCAGCATTTT.

The CDR3 nucleotides read TGTGCCAGTAGTGTGACAGGGGGCGCGGATGTGCCCCAGCATTTT. Amino acids: CASSVTGGADVPQHF. The chain links TRBV19 to TRBJ1-5, with 10 bases matching TRBD1. This CDR3 has 15 residues. The germline V gene has CDR1 LNHDA and CDR2 SQIVND (reference sequence). Trimming removed 5 bases from V and 9 bases from J; junction bases left unmatched: 10.

The V call is TRBV7-9, the J call TRBJ2-5, with D possibly being TRBD1 (6 bases). The CDR3 contains 14 residues. Between the trimmed V and J ends, which lost 4 bases and 2 bases, there was a span of 11 bases. The germline CDR1 and CDR2 sequences are SEHNR and FQNEAQ (reference sequence). As DNA, the CDR3 is TGTGCCAGCAGCTATGGGACATCTCAAGAGACCCAGTACTTC. It yields the protein CASSYGTSQETQYF.

CDR3 amino acids: CATSRDPGSYEQYF. The DNA for the CDR3 is TGTGCCACCAGCAGAGATCCGGGGTCCTACGAGCAGTACTTC. J is TRBJ2-7 and V is TRBV15, with D perhaps TRBD2 (5 bases). Germline V gene data show CDR1 as LNHNV and CDR2 as YYDKDF (reference sequence). Trimming took 0 bases from V and 1 from J, leaving 7 bases between them. There are 14 residues in the CDR3.

The J gene is TRBJ2-7, the V gene TRBV27; 14 nucleotides agree with TRBD2. The CDR3 totals 16 residues. V lost 6 bases and J lost 0; bases outside the gene matches: 4. Looked up from germline, CDR1 is MNHEY and CDR2 is SMNVEV (reference sequence). The CDR3 loop is CASRGLAGGTSYEQYF. For the CDR3, the DNA is TGTGCCAGCAGAGGACTAGCGGGGGGAACCTCCTACGAGCAGTACTTC.

The rearrangement links TRBV30 to TRBJ2-5; 11 bases are a match to TRBD2. The J segment lost 1 base and the V segment lost 3 bases, leaving 4 bases of the junction unmatched. The CDR3 has 15 residues. CDR1 is GTSNPN, CDR2 SVGIG, per germline (reference sequence). The CDR3 sequence is CAWSRLAGLQETQYF. The CDR3 region has the DNA TGTGCCTGGAGCAGACTAGCGGGACTCCAAGAGACCCAGTACTTC.

The rearrangement uses TRBV18 and TRBJ1-1; D may be TRBD1 (5 bases). This CDR3 region has 14 residues. Germline-derived CDR1 and CDR2 are KGHSH and LQKENI. With 6 bases removed from V and 3 bases from J, the gap between germline ends came to 14 bases. The CDR3 coding sequence is TGTGCCAGCTCGGGCAGGGCGACGGACACTGAAGCTTTCTTT. Translating it yields CASSGRATDTEAFF.

The rearrangement uses TRBV28 and TRBJ1-1, with D possibly TRBD1 on 5 matching bases. The CDR3 runs 15 residues. Trimming cost V 5 bases and J 3 bases, with 16 bases left between them. CDR1 is MDHEN, CDR2 SYDVKM, per germline. CDR3 nucleotides: TGTGCCAGCAGTACCGGGACTTTATTATACACTGAAGCTTTCTTT. Protein product: CASSTGTLLYTEAFF.

V and J are TRBV28 and TRBJ1-2; D is perhaps TRBD1 (5 bases). V was cut by 2 bases and J by 4 bases, with 14 bases left in between. The CDR3 has 15 amino acids. Germline V gene sequence: CDR1 MDHEN, CDR2 SYDVKM. In DNA, the CDR3 is TGTGCCAGCAGTTTAAGGACACCAACCGCCTATGGCTACACCTTC. Its translation is CASSLRTPTAYGYTF.

J is TRBJ2-1 and V is TRBV29-1, with TRBD2 matching 14 bases. Germline CDR1 and CDR2: SQVTM and ANQGSEA. The length of the CDR3 is 14 residues. J gave up 13 bases and V 4 bases, and 9 bases lay outside the gene matches. The CDR3 region is CSVASRLAGGPQFF. In nucleotides, the CDR3 is TGCAGCGTTGCCTCCAGACTAGCGGGGGGGCCTCAGTTCTTC.